This T cell receptor beta chain was profiled in a study of shared clonotypes between healthy human individuals. The CDR3 consists of 16 residues. V gave up 4 bases and J gave up 4 bases; unmatched junction bases: 7. Germline V gene lookup returns CDR1 SGHRS and CDR2 YFSETQ. Assay: immunoSEQ multiplex PCR; the TCRdb copy retains only in-frame clones and omits some. The repertoire holds fewer than 850,000 clones, with around 72% as singletons. This clonotype was obtained from a woman in her 30s in good health. The J gene is TRBJ2-1, the V gene TRBV5-1; 11 bases match TRBD2. The sequenced material came from memory CD4+ T cells sorted from blood. Subset of the sample: CD45RA-negative fraction. The DNA for the CDR3 is TGCGCCAGCAGCGGTTTAGCGGGAGGGGGTTACAATGAGCAGTTCTTC. Translating it yields CASSGLAGGGYNEQFF.